Listed below are T cell receptor beta chains from one sample, sequenced in a study of shared clonotypes between healthy human individuals. Generated by immunoSEQ multiplex PCR, the TCRdb table keeps only in-frame clones and is missing some. The top ten clones hold under 0.065% of a sample with more than 500,000 clones, roughly 95% of them seen once. The specimen sequenced was naive CD4+ T cells sorted from blood. The receptors were gathered from a woman aged 25 to 39 in good health. Both conserved end residues are part of each CDR3. A D gene is named only where the DNA matches it firmly.

V gene	D gene	J gene	CDR3 protein
TRBV28	NA	TRBJ2-1	CASTSGAGDVEQFF
TRBV7-6	TRBD2	TRBJ2-3	CASSYGTSRTDTQYF
TRBV28	NA	TRBJ1-5	CASSLPGSVSNQPQHF
TRBV5-4	NA	TRBJ2-7	CASSGRLGGAPSEQYF
TRBV27	NA	TRBJ2-7	CASSLEGPGNEQYF
TRBV7-9	NA	TRBJ2-3	CASSQGDTQYF
TRBV19	NA	TRBJ1-1	CASRTMEVNTEAFF
TRBV28	NA	TRBJ1-4	CASSQTGINEKLFF
TRBV10-3	NA	TRBJ2-2	CAISGVAPGNTGELFF
TRBV18	TRBD2	TRBJ2-1	CASSPPGLAGSSYNEQFF
TRBV6-6	TRBD1	TRBJ2-3	CASLRQGGPDTQYF
TRBV4-1	NA	TRBJ2-3	CASSQARGTDTQYF
TRBV4-1	NA	TRBJ1-1	CASSPPNEGGRTEAFF
TRBV27	NA	TRBJ2-1	CASSFEVGTTYNEQFF
TRBV6-6	NA	TRBJ1-4	CASSALSNEKLFF
TRBV5-4	NA	TRBJ2-2	CASSLGRPLNTGELFF
TRBV5-1	NA	TRBJ2-7	CASSVDGYEQYF
TRBV4-1	NA	TRBJ1-2	CASSQAPGQELNGYTF
TRBV30	TRBD2	TRBJ2-1	CAWSVLLAGNEQFF
TRBV11-2	TRBD1	TRBJ2-1	CASSRRKGADPYNEQFF
TRBV9	NA	TRBJ1-1	CASSEQWGGLAEAFF
TRBV30	TRBD1	TRBJ1-4	CAWRGQGRVNEKLFF
TRBV28	NA	TRBJ1-2	CASRPPQTPNYGYTF
TRBV5-5	NA	TRBJ2-2	CASSWGRNTGELFF
TRBV28	NA	TRBJ2-7	CASSIGTQSSYEQYF
TRBV5-4	NA	TRBJ1-2	CASSSASQGGNYGYTF
TRBV6-1	NA	TRBJ2-7	CASSVDRFSYEQYF
TRBV9	NA	TRBJ2-7	CASSVVTTVAYEQYF
TRBV15	TRBD2	TRBJ2-1	CATSSPTSGSGSYNEQFF
TRBV5-1	NA	TRBJ2-1	CASSPGGRQGNEQFF
TRBV2	NA	TRBJ1-1	CASSEVGTLTEAFF
TRBV5-4	TRBD2	TRBJ2-3	CASSPGLADTDTQYF
TRBV6-1	NA	TRBJ2-7	CASSGWRERSYEQYF
TRBV30	NA	TRBJ2-2	CAWSLVGRNTGELFF
TRBV29-1	TRBD1	TRBJ1-1	CSATDRVVRTEAFF
TRBV19	NA	TRBJ2-1	CASSIQGSNEQFF
TRBV30	NA	TRBJ2-7	CAWSVRVLSYEQYF
TRBV11-2	NA	TRBJ1-1	CASSLVGARGTEAFF
TRBV6-5	TRBD1	TRBJ1-1	CASSTTGSTEAFF
TRBV28	NA	TRBJ1-1	CASSLFSDTEAFF
TRBV5-1	TRBD2	TRBJ2-7	CASSLVVAGGYEQYF
TRBV29-1	NA	TRBJ2-2	CSVDIGLNTGELFF
TRBV7-9	NA	TRBJ2-7	CASSSGPGTLYEQYF
TRBV28	NA	TRBJ1-5	CASRGWDQPQHF
TRBV2	NA	TRBJ2-5	CASSAPLSETQYF
TRBV5-1	TRBD1	TRBJ1-2	CASSLAPTGPNSYGYTF
TRBV5-5	NA	TRBJ2-6	CASSQRAPGANVLTF
TRBV6-5	NA	TRBJ1-1	CASSRQENTEAFF
TRBV6-6	NA	TRBJ2-7	CASNRDGTGYEQYF
TRBV18	TRBD1	TRBJ2-7	CASSPGQGQREQYF
TRBV28	TRBD2	TRBJ2-1	CASSSGIDEQFF
TRBV5-5	NA	TRBJ2-7	CASSGRPTANEQYF
TRBV25-1	TRBD1	TRBJ2-7	CASSATGTGRREQYF